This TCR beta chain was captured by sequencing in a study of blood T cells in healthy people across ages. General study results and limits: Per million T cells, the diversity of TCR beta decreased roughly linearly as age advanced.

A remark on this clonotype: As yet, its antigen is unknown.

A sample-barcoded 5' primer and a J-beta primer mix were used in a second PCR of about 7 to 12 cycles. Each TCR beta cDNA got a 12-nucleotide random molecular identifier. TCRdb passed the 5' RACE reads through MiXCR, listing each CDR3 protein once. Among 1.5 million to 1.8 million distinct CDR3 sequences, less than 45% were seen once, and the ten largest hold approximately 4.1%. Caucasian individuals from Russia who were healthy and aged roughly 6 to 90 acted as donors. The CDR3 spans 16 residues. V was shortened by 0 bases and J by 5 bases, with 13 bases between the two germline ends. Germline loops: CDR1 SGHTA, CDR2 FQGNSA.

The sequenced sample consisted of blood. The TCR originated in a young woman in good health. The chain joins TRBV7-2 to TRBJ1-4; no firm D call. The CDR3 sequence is CASSLARSGANEKLFF. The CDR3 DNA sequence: TGTGCCAGCAGCTTAGCGAGGTCAGGCGCAAATGAAAAACTGTTTTTT.